The 24 T cell receptor beta chains listed next were all sequenced from one sample in a study of blood T cell repertoires in COVID-19 (dated by TCRdb to 2019 to 2021). Library preparation used the immunoSEQ multiplex PCR assay. This immuneACCESS table, as held by TCRdb, lists in-frame sequences with V and J called but not all clones. Of the missing ones, under half trace to an unresolved V gene in checked studies; the others have no known cause. The sample records hundreds of thousands of clones, around nine tenths of which are singletons. In total, the top ten clones hold just under 7.5% of the sample. Sequencing was performed on peripheral blood. These receptors were taken from a woman between 65 and 79 years old with COVID-19, enrolled during active disease.

V is TRBV19 and J is TRBJ2-5; D call uncertain. The CDR3 has 13 amino acids. Germline values: CDR1 LNHDA, CDR2 SQIVND (reference sequence). V lost 5 bases, J lost 5 bases, and 12 bases lay in between. CDR3 region: CASSFGGRETQYF. Here the CDR3 DNA reads TGTGCCAGTAGTTTCGGTGGGCGCGAGACCCAGTACTTC.

The chain is built from TRBV6-5 and TRBJ2-3, with D unclear. Trimming shortened V by 6 bases and J by 3 bases, and 10 bases separated the two germline ends. Per the germline V gene, CDR1 is MNHEY and CDR2 is SVGAGI. CDR3 size: 13 residues. CDR3 DNA: TGTGCCAGCAGGACACCCTTTACAGATACGCAGTATTTT. Translation: CASRTPFTDTQYF.

This chain joins TRBV12-3 or TRBV12-4 and TRBJ1-2; no reliable D call. The CDR3 spans 12 residues. Trimming left V 3 bases short and J 8 bases short, with 10 bases between. CDR3 in amino acids: CASSFQQIGYTF. The CDR3, as DNA: TGTGCCAGCAGTTTCCAACAGATCGGCTACACCTTC.

This clone was seen more than once but under ten times. The V gene is TRBV5-8, the J gene TRBJ2-3; a weak D match, TRBD2 (7 bases). Trimming removed 1 base at V and 4 bases at J, with 13 bases between. Germline assignment: CDR1 SGHTS and CDR2 YDEGEE. The CDR3 has 15 amino acids. The CDR3 DNA follows: TGTGCCAGCAGCTTGAGGGGGGGGGACGCAGATACGCAGTATTTT. Amino acid sequence: CASSLRGGDADTQYF.

This chain connects TRBV7-2 to TRBJ1-5; the D gene is possibly TRBD1 (5 bases). Trimming removed 6 bases at V and 6 bases at J, with 12 bases between. Germline V gives CDR1 SGHTA, CDR2 FQGNSA. CDR3 length: 13 residues. This CDR3 reads CASSQGVGQPQHF. Written as DNA, the CDR3 is TGTGCCAGCAGTCAGGGTGTTGGTCAGCCCCAGCATTTT.

The rearrangement links TRBV20-1 to TRBJ2-3; D gene unclear. Trimming pared 1 base from V and 4 bases from J, leaving 3 bases between. CDR3 length equals 11 residues. Germline CDR1 DFQATT, CDR2 SNEGSKA (reference sequence). Written as DNA, the CDR3 is TGCAGTGCTAGAGGGCCAGATACGCAGTATTTT. Amino acids: CSARGPDTQYF.

This chain joins TRBV5-6 and TRBJ1-2; no clear D gene. The V and J ends lost 0 bases and 6 bases respectively, with 12 bases between them. Germline CDR1 is SGHDT and CDR2 is YYEEEE. The CDR3 sequence is 14 residues long. The CDR3 region is CASSLERGTNGYTF. CDR3 sequence (DNA): TGTGCCAGCAGCTTGGAGCGGGGAACTAATGGCTACACCTTC. Looking up the rest from reference TRBV5-6 and TRBJ1-2 gives the full variable domain: DAGVTQSPTHLIKTRGQQVTLRCSPKSGHDTVSWYQQALGQGPQFIFQYYEEEERQRGNFPDRFSGHQFPNYSSELNVNALLLGDSALYLCASSLERGTNGYTFGSGTRLTVV.

The chain uses TRBV14 and TRBJ1-3; 9 nucleotides match TRBD1. Per germline, CDR1 SGHDN and CDR2 FVKESK. V lost 4 bases, J lost 8 bases, and 12 bases stayed unmatched. The CDR3 totals 16 residues. The CDR3 nucleotides are TGTGCCAGCAGCCGCTTACAGGGGGCGAAGCGGGACACCATATATTTT. This encodes CASSRLQGAKRDTIYF.

The chain employs TRBV19 and TRBJ2-1, with a tentative D call TRBD2 (6 bases). Germline V gives CDR1 LNHDA, CDR2 SQIVND (reference sequence). The V and J ends lost 10 bases and 2 bases respectively, with 9 bases between them. CDR3 length: 12 amino acids. CDR3 residues: CATGLPYNEQFF. The CDR3 DNA follows: TGTGCCACGGGACTCCCCTACAATGAGCAGTTCTTC. The full variable domain, its missing parts supplied by reference TRBV19 and TRBJ2-1, is DGGITQSPKYLFRKEGQNVTLSCEQNLNHDAMYWYRQDPGQGLRLIYYSQIVNDFQKGDIAEGYSVSREKKESFPLTVTSAQKNPTAFYLCATGLPYNEQFFGPGTRLTVL.

The chain combines TRBV19 with TRBJ1-5, with 9 bases fitting TRBD1. The CDR3 runs to 15 residues. Germline V lookup: CDR1 LNHDA, CDR2 SQIVND (reference sequence). Trimming removed 5 bases from V and 4 bases from J; junction bases left unmatched: 6. The CDR3 nucleotides read TGTGCCAGTAGTCTAGGACAGGGGTTGAATCAGCCCCAGCATTTT. Its protein product is CASSLGQGLNQPQHF.

This chain joins TRBV5-4 and TRBJ2-1; D is uncertain. CDR3 length: 12 residues. The germline V and J ends were trimmed by 0 bases and 7 bases, with 5 bases remaining between them. The V gene's germline CDR1 is SGHNT and CDR2 YYREEE (reference sequence). The CDR3: CASSLVRNEQFF. Written as DNA, the CDR3 is TGTGCCAGCAGCTTGGTTAGAAATGAGCAGTTCTTC. The full variable domain, with the rest looked up from reference TRBV5-4 and TRBJ2-1, is ETGVTQSPTHLIKTRGQQVTLRCSSQSGHNTVSWYQQALGQGPQFIFQYYREEENGRGNFPPRFSGLQFPNYSSELNVNALELDDSALYLCASSLVRNEQFFGPGTRLTVL.

The chain couples TRBV4-1 to TRBJ1-2; 7 nucleotides line up with TRBD1. Germline V CDR1 and CDR2: MGHRA, YSYEKL. This CDR3 region has 14 residues. V trimming: 4 bases; J trimming: 2 bases; junction bases outside the gene matches: 4. Written as DNA, the CDR3 is TGCGCCAGCAGCCCTGACAGGGTAAACTATGGCTACACCTTC. It translates to CASSPDRVNYGYTF.

This sequence joins TRBV5-6 and TRBJ1-1, with D maybe TRBD1 (6 bases). Germline V lookup: CDR1 SGHDT, CDR2 YYEEEE. The CDR3 spans 14 residues. V dropped 2 bases and J dropped 8 bases, with 16 bases sitting between them. The CDR3 here is CASSFRGSTGEAFF. In nucleotides, the CDR3 is TGTGCCAGCAGCTTCAGGGGATCCACGGGGGAAGCTTTCTTT. Based on the CDR3 plus reference TRBV5-6 and TRBJ1-1, the full variable domain is DAGVTQSPTHLIKTRGQQVTLRCSPKSGHDTVSWYQQALGQGPQFIFQYYEEEERQRGNFPDRFSGHQFPNYSSELNVNALLLGDSALYLCASSFRGSTGEAFFGQGTRLTVV.

V and J are TRBV21-1 and TRBJ1-6; the table assigns TRBD1, which was not confirmed against the DNA. TRBV21-1 is a listed pseudogene. This CDR3 comprises 12 residues. The CDR3 sequence: CASSKRYGTGGF. CDR3 in DNA: TGTGCCAGCAGCAAACGTTATGGGACAGGGGGCTTT.

The rearrangement links TRBV30 to TRBJ2-1; TRBD1 matches 7 bases. V lost 5 bases to trimming and J lost 8 bases; unmatched junction nucleotides: 6. This CDR3 has 12 residues. Germline loops: CDR1 GTSNPN, CDR2 SVGIG (reference sequence). The CDR3, as DNA: TGTGCCTGGGCGACAGGGACCCATGAGCAGTTCTTC. As protein: CAWATGTHEQFF.

The chain employs TRBV7-3 and TRBJ1-1; no clear D. This CDR3 region has 14 residues. V gave up 2 bases and J gave up 1 base, with 8 bases separating them. Germline V gene data show CDR1 as SGHTA and CDR2 as FQGTGA. CDR3 protein: CASSLVRENTEAFF. CDR3 coding DNA: TGTGCCAGCAGCTTAGTGAGGGAGAACACTGAAGCTTTCTTT.

A single count supports this clone. The J gene is TRBJ1-5, the V gene TRBV18, with D possibly matching TRBD1 (5 bases). The CDR3 is made up of 17 amino acids. Trimming stripped 3 bases from V and 5 bases from J, with 20 bases between. In germline, CDR1 is KGHSH, CDR2 LQKENI. The CDR3 DNA sequence: TGTGCCAGCTCACCGACGCCCCCGCAGGGTCTCGATCAGCCCCAGCATTTT. This sequence encodes CASSPTPPQGLDQPQHF.

V is TRBV18 and J is TRBJ1-2; D is perhaps TRBD1 (5 bases). Trimming took off 0 bases at V and 1 base at J, with 9 bases between the two ends. This CDR3 is built from 15 residues. From germline, CDR1 is KGHSH and CDR2 LQKENI. The CDR3 loop is CASSPPPTVNYGYTF. Here the CDR3 DNA reads TGTGCCAGCTCACCACCTCCGACAGTTAACTATGGCTACACCTTC.

The gene calls are TRBV12-5 and TRBJ1-1; no reliable D call. The V gene lost 1 base and the J gene lost 3 bases, with 6 bases spanning the gap. This CDR3 comprises 13 residues. CDR1 is LGHNT, CDR2 FRNRAP, per germline. Here the CDR3 reads CASGLGTDTEAFF. The CDR3 DNA reads as TGTGCTAGTGGTTTGGGAACTGACACTGAAGCTTTCTTT.

The chain links TRBV4-2 to TRBJ1-1; unclear D gene. Trimming cost V 1 base and J 1 base, with 7 bases left between them. This CDR3 is 14 amino acids long. Germline V gene lookup returns CDR1 LGHNA and CDR2 YNFKEQ. The CDR3 DNA is TGTGCCAGCAGCCAAGGAGGAGGGAACACTGAAGCTTTCTTT. This codes for CASSQGGGNTEAFF.

This chain joins TRBV30 and TRBJ2-3; 8 bases agree with TRBD2. CDR3 length: 16 residues. The V and J ends lost 3 bases and 0 bases, in that order; junction bases with no gene match: 8. CDR1 and CDR2 from the germline V gene are GTSNPN and SVGIG (reference sequence). This CDR3 reads CAWSMTSEGSTDTQYF. CDR3 bases: TGTGCCTGGAGCATGACTAGCGAGGGGAGCACAGATACGCAGTATTTT.

The chain uses TRBV30 and TRBJ2-5; 8 bases map to TRBD2. The junction had 8 bases not matched to a gene; V was cut back by 1 base and J by 4 bases. The CDR3 totals 15 residues. Germline V gene sequence: CDR1 GTSNPN, CDR2 SVGIG (reference sequence). The CDR3 loop is CAWSAGGAVSETQYF. The CDR3 DNA follows: TGTGCCTGGAGTGCCGGGGGGGCGGTATCAGAGACCCAGTACTTC.

The chain has TRBV19 and TRBJ2-7; D gene unclear. CDR3 length: 13 residues. Germline CDR1 LNHDA, CDR2 SQIVND (reference sequence). Deletions cut 1 base from V and 3 bases from J, with 7 bases between. CDR3 protein: CASSIAVSYEQYF. DNA of the CDR3: TGTGCCAGTAGTATAGCTGTGAGCTACGAGCAGTACTTC.

V usage is TRBV14 and J usage is TRBJ1-6, with D perhaps matching TRBD1 (5 bases). Germline V gene sequence: CDR1 SGHDN, CDR2 FVKESK. Deletions cut 4 bases from V and 8 bases from J, with 15 bases between. The CDR3 consists of 15 residues. The CDR3 nucleotides read TGTGCCAGCAGCCGATCGGGGGTTAGTCATTCACCCCTCCACTTT. Protein product: CASSRSGVSHSPLHF.